These 18 T cell receptor beta chains came from one sample sequenced in a study of blood T cell repertoires in COVID-19. Sequenced by immunoSEQ multiplex PCR; TCRdb stores in-frame clones only, minus some. Here the sample spans about 78,000 clones, approximately 86% being singletons. The specimen sequenced was peripheral blood. The source is a man aged 50-59 years with active or convalescent COVID-19.

This chain connects TRBV19 to TRBJ1-1, with TRBD1 matching 8 bases. J gave up 0 bases and V 6 bases, and 6 bases lay outside the gene matches. The CDR3 spans 15 residues. Germline values: CDR1 LNHDA, CDR2 SQIVND (reference sequence). The CDR3 loop is CASSDLGQVNTEAFF. The CDR3 DNA reads TGTGCCAGTAGCGATTTGGGACAGGTGAACACTGAAGCTTTCTTT.

The chain joins TRBV25-1 to TRBJ1-4, with a weak D call TRBD1 (6 bases). The V end was cut by 1 base, the J end by 5 bases, with 11 bases between. The V gene's germline CDR1 is MGHDK and CDR2 SYGVNS. The CDR3 runs 15 residues. CDR3 protein: CASSEFWTENEKLFF. As DNA, the CDR3 is TGTGCCAGCAGTGAATTTTGGACAGAGAATGAAAAACTGTTTTTT.

The chain carries TRBV3-1 (or the pseudogene TRBV3-2) and TRBJ1-5; the D is unclear. The length of the CDR3 is 15 residues. Trimming stripped 1 base from V and 5 bases from J, with 12 bases between. Germline V lookup: CDR1 LGHDT, CDR2 YNNKEL (reference sequence). In DNA, the CDR3 is TGTGCCAGCAGCCAAGGTTGGCGGGATGATCAGCCCCAGCATTTT. It yields the protein CASSQGWRDDQPQHF.

This clone came up a few times. The chain carries TRBV28 and TRBJ2-6; D call uncertain. Germline assignment: CDR1 MDHEN and CDR2 SYDVKM. V was cut by 3 bases and J by 1 base, with 4 bases left in between. The CDR3 is 14 residues long. CDR3 DNA: TGTGCCAGCAGTTTGAGGTCTGGGGCCAACGTCCTGACTTTC. Its translation is CASSLRSGANVLTF.

The chain is built from TRBV25-1 and TRBJ2-7; 9 bases line up with TRBD1. J lost 6 bases, V lost 2 bases, and 5 bases had no gene match. The germline CDR1 and CDR2 sequences are MGHDK and SYGVNS. This CDR3 has 14 residues. Written as DNA, the CDR3 is TGTGCCAGCAGTGAAGCGTACAGGGGGCCCGAGCAGTACTTC. Its translation: CASSEAYRGPEQYF.

The chain carries TRBV30 and TRBJ2-2, with 8 bases matching TRBD2. The CDR3 is made up of 16 amino acids. Germline CDR1 and CDR2: GTSNPN and SVGIG (reference sequence). The J segment lost 8 bases and the V segment lost 4 bases, leaving 15 bases of the junction unmatched. CDR3 DNA sequence: TGTGCCTGGAATGTATCGACTAGCGAATCATTAGGGGAGCTGTTTTTT. It encodes CAWNVSTSESLGELFF.

CDR3 sequence reads: CASSSPGDRSKSSYNEQFF. In DNA, the CDR3 is TGTGCCAGTAGTTCCCCTGGGGACAGGTCCAAGAGCTCCTACAATGAGCAGTTCTTC. The chain joins TRBV19 to TRBJ2-1, with 8 bases identical to TRBD1. Germline CDR1 and CDR2: LNHDA and SQIVND (reference sequence). Trimming removed 5 bases from V and 0 bases from J; junction bases left unmatched: 15. The CDR3 totals 19 residues.

CDR3 nucleotides: TGTGCCAGCTCACCACCGGGCAGCTGGAACACTGAAGCTTTCTTT. Its translation: CASSPPGSWNTEAFF. The chain recombines TRBV18 with TRBJ1-1; D gene unclear. Germline V gene sequence: CDR1 KGHSH, CDR2 LQKENI. The CDR3 spans 15 residues. Trimming took off 0 bases at V and 1 base at J, with 9 bases between the two ends.

The chain recombines TRBV7-8 with TRBJ2-3; possible D gene TRBD2, 6 bases. The CDR3 loop spans 15 amino acids. Germline CDR1 and CDR2: SGHVS and FQNEAQ. The germline V and J ends were trimmed by 5 bases and 2 bases, with 14 bases remaining between them. This chain's CDR3 is CASSRSGGLTDTQYF. Written as DNA, the CDR3 is TGTGCCAGCAGCCGAAGTGGGGGACTCACAGATACGCAGTATTTT.

This clone was seen only a few times. This chain links TRBV5-1 with TRBJ2-6; maybe TRBD2 (5 bases). CDR3 length: 15 residues. V shed 4 bases and J shed 2 bases, with 10 bases lying between them. Germline assignment: CDR1 SGHRS and CDR2 YFSETQ. The CDR3 protein is CASSDYLPGANVLTF. The CDR3 coding sequence is TGCGCCAGCAGCGACTATCTCCCTGGGGCCAACGTCCTGACTTTC.

This clone was seen a single time. V gene TRBV11-1 combines with J gene TRBJ1-1, with 7 bases lining up with TRBD1. The germline CDR1 and CDR2 sequences are SGHAT and FQDESV (reference sequence). V was clipped by 5 bases and J by 4 bases; unmatched bases: 4. The CDR3 loop spans 13 amino acids. In nucleotides, the CDR3 is TGTGCCAGCAGCCCAAACAGGGGCACTGAAGCTTTCTTT. Its translation: CASSPNRGTEAFF.

V is TRBV2 and J is TRBJ2-1, with D possibly matching TRBD1 (5 bases). The V end lost 8 bases, the J end lost 5 bases, and 7 bases lay between the germline ends. The length of the CDR3 is 11 residues. Germline CDR1 is SNHLY and CDR2 is FYNNEI. The CDR3 is CASRQNNEQFF. As DNA, the CDR3 is TGTGCCAGCCGACAGAACAATGAGCAGTTCTTC.

V gene TRBV5-6 combines with J gene TRBJ1-2; 9 nucleotides line up with TRBD1. This CDR3 has 14 amino acids. After removal of 2 bases from V and 3 bases from J, the junction contained 2 bases not matched to a gene. Per the germline V gene, CDR1 is SGHDT and CDR2 is YYEEEE. The CDR3 is CASSFRDRDYGYTF. In nucleotides, the CDR3 is TGTGCCAGCAGCTTTCGGGACAGGGACTATGGCTACACCTTC.

The V call is TRBV19, the J call TRBJ1-3; TRBD1 agrees at 7 bases. The germline CDR1 and CDR2 sequences are LNHDA and SQIVND (reference sequence). The CDR3 consists of 11 residues. The ends lost 10 bases at V and 11 bases at J; junction bases unmatched: 8. CDR3 nucleotides: TGTGCCACGGGACAGAGCGGCGCCATATATTTT. This translates into CATGQSGAIYF.

The CDR3 protein is CASSPGVHNEQFF. Written as DNA, the CDR3 is TGTGCCAGCAGCCCCGGGGTTCACAATGAGCAGTTCTTC. The genes are TRBV11-3 and TRBJ2-1; possibly TRBD2 for D (5 bases). The CDR3 covers 13 residues. CDR1 is SGHNT, CDR2 YENEEA, per germline. Deletions cut 5 bases from V and 5 bases from J, with 10 bases between.

V is TRBV3-1 (or the pseudogene TRBV3-2) and J is TRBJ2-7; 9 nucleotides line up with TRBD1. The CDR3 is 16 amino acids. Losses at the gene ends were 6 bases for V and 2 bases for J; bases not matched to a gene: 11. Per the germline V gene, CDR1 is LGHDT and CDR2 is YNNKEL (reference sequence). Here the CDR3 DNA reads TGTGCCAGCAGTCAACACACAGGGGGCCGAACCTACGAGCAGTACGTC. Translating gives CASSQHTGGRTYEQYV.

This clone was seen only once. The gene calls are TRBV6-5 and TRBJ2-4; the D gene is possibly TRBD2 (6 bases). This CDR3 contains 16 residues. The V gene lost 0 bases and the J gene lost 8 bases, with 17 bases spanning the gap. In germline, CDR1 is MNHEY, CDR2 SVGAGI. CDR3 region: CASSYSGGGVGDIQYF. The CDR3 nucleotides are TGTGCCAGCAGTTACTCCGGAGGAGGGGTGGGGGACATTCAGTACTTC.

This clone appeared a few times. The V call is TRBV6-5, the J call TRBJ2-5, with D possibly matching TRBD1 (6 bases). Deletions cut 6 bases from V and 2 bases from J, with 7 bases between. The length of the CDR3 is 12 residues. Germline lookup yields CDR1 MNHEY and CDR2 SVGAGI. Written as DNA, the CDR3 is TGTGCCAGCAGCAGGGGACAAGAGACCCAGTACTTC. Translating it yields CASSRGQETQYF.